These 16 T cell receptor beta chains were all obtained from the same sample, sequenced in a study of blood T cells in healthy people across ages. Primed by a sample-barcoded 5' primer and a J-beta primer mix, a second PCR proceeded for about 6 to 12 cycles. Via MiXCR, TCRdb re-called the 5' RACE reads, giving one row per CDR3 protein. The sample lists hundreds of thousands of distinct CDR3 sequences; 46% were seen once. Sequencing used blood. These receptors all come from a man older than 75 in good health.

The chain has TRBV20-1 and TRBJ2-7; D is ambiguous. With the DNA end fitting TRBJ2-5 better, the J assignment may be wrong. Germline V gene sequence: CDR1 DFQATT, CDR2 SNEGSKA (reference sequence). This CDR3 has 13 amino acids. CDR3 sequence: CSAPGSGPETQYF. DNA for the CDR3: TGCAGTGCTCCAGGCTCCGGGCCTGAGACCCAGTACTTC.

J is TRBJ1-5 and V is TRBV7-2; D perhaps matches TRBD1 (6 bases). Germline assignment: CDR1 SGHTA and CDR2 FQGNSA. CDR3 size: 13 residues. Trimming took 5 bases from V and 7 from J, leaving 12 bases between them. Here the CDR3 DNA reads TGTGCCAGCAGCGACAGGTCCAGCCAGCCCCAGCATTTT. Its translation: CASSDRSSQPQHF.

This clonotype showed up just a few times. V gene TRBV3-1 combines with J gene TRBJ2-1; 14 bases are a match to TRBD2. CDR3 length: 20 residues. Trimming at V came to 1 base and at J to 0 bases, leaving 8 bases not matched to a gene. CDR1 LGHDT and CDR2 YNNKEL come from the germline V gene (reference sequence). CDR3 sequence reads: CASSQGGLAGVWSSYNEQFF. In nucleotides, the CDR3 is TGTGCCAGCAGCCAAGGGGGACTAGCGGGAGTCTGGAGCTCCTACAATGAGCAGTTCTTC.

The V gene is TRBV30, the J gene TRBJ2-5, with D tentatively TRBD1 or TRBD2 (6 bases each). The end of the DNA aligns better with TRBJ2-7, so the J call may be wrong. Germline-derived CDR1 and CDR2 are GTSNPN and SVGIG (reference sequence). This CDR3 region has 14 residues. The CDR3 sequence: CAWARGVGAYEQYF. CDR3 sequence (DNA): TGTGCCTGGGCGAGGGGGGTCGGCGCCTACGAGCAGTACTTC.

The CDR3 loop is CASSQDLGRGQNGANVLTF. The CDR3 nucleotides read TGTGCCAGCAGCCAAGATCTGGGCAGGGGGCAAAATGGGGCCAACGTCCTGACTTTC. V is TRBV3-1 and J is TRBJ2-6; TRBD1 aligns across 8 bases. Germline assignment: CDR1 LGHDT and CDR2 YNNKEL (reference sequence). The CDR3 covers 19 residues. Trimming cost V 0 bases and J 3 bases; bases outside gene matches: 10.

The rearrangement links TRBV7-3 to TRBJ2-1, with D uncertain. From germline, CDR1 is SGHTA and CDR2 FQGTGA. Trimming removed 1 base at V and 2 bases at J, with 12 bases between. The CDR3 loop spans 16 amino acids. The CDR3 here is CASSLMGRSPYNEQFF. The DNA of the CDR3 is TGTGCCAGCAGCTTAATGGGCAGATCCCCCTACAATGAGCAGTTCTTC.

This clonotype was recorded a few times. CDR3 coding DNA: TGTGCCAGCAGCTATAGCGGGAGGGCCTACAATGAGCAGTTCTTC. Translated, it gives CASSYSGRAYNEQFF. The V gene is TRBV13, the J gene TRBJ2-1; 11 bases are shared with TRBD2. The CDR3 totals 15 residues. The germline CDR1 and CDR2 sequences are PRHDT and FYEKMQ (reference sequence). Trimming removed 4 bases from V and 2 bases from J; junction bases left unmatched: 1.

The CDR3, as DNA: TGCGCCAGCAGCTTGCCGATGTTAGCGGGAGGTGACACCGGGGAGCTGTTTTTT. It translates to CASSLPMLAGGDTGELFF. The chain combines TRBV5-1 with TRBJ2-2, with 10 bases aligning to TRBD2. V dropped 1 base and J dropped 3; count of bases not matched to a gene: 9. The CDR3 has 18 amino acids. The germline gives CDR1 SGHRS, CDR2 YFSETQ.

V gene TRBV2 combines with J gene TRBJ2-3, with 7 bases lining up with TRBD2. CDR1 is SNHLY, CDR2 FYNNEI, per germline. Trimming at V came to 7 bases and at J to 0 bases, leaving 7 bases not matched to a gene. This CDR3 spans 15 amino acids. The CDR3 is CASTAGAISTDTQYF. The CDR3 DNA is TGTGCCAGCACGGCGGGAGCCATTAGCACAGATACGCAGTATTTT.

The chain employs TRBV5-1 and TRBJ2-1; D possibly corresponds to TRBD1 (6 bases). Germline V lookup: CDR1 SGHRS, CDR2 YFSETQ. This CDR3 is built from 15 residues. Trimming took off 4 bases at V and 8 bases at J, with 19 bases between the two ends. Written as DNA, the CDR3 is TGCGCCAGCAGCCCATGGACAGCCTCGAGCGATGAGCAGTTCTTC. This gives the protein CASSPWTASSDEQFF.

The chain recombines TRBV29-1 with TRBJ2-5; 7 bases align to TRBD1. The end of the DNA fits TRBJ2-7 better, so the J call may be wrong. The CDR3 covers 13 residues. Germline V gives CDR1 SQVTM, CDR2 ANQGSEA. CDR3 nucleotides: TGCAGCGTCTTACGACAGGGAAACTGCGAGCAGTACTTC. Its protein is CSVLRQGNCEQYF.

This clonotype has more than one count but fewer than ten. The gene calls are TRBV7-2 and TRBJ2-2, with 8 bases aligning to TRBD2. V was clipped by 5 bases and J by 0 bases; unmatched bases: 5. The CDR3 extends over 16 amino acids. Germline CDR1 is SGHTA and CDR2 is FQGNSA. CDR3: CASSLRLATNTGELFF. The CDR3 bases are TGTGCCAGCAGCCTACGACTAGCGACGAACACCGGGGAGCTGTTTTTT.

This clonotype was detected only a few times. The rearrangement uses TRBV7-9 and TRBJ2-5; 8 nucleotides align to TRBD2. Losses at the gene ends were 8 bases for V and 5 bases for J; bases not matched to a gene: 4. The CDR3 covers 12 residues. Germline V gene sequence: CDR1 SEHNR, CDR2 FQNEAQ (reference sequence). This chain's CDR3 is CASLGGRETQYF. In DNA, the CDR3 is TGTGCCAGCCTAGGCGGGAGGGAGACCCAGTACTTC.

As regards this clonotype: One junction end disagrees with the germline gene, perhaps due to a read error. The chain is built from TRBV7-2 and TRBJ2-7; D remains ambiguous. The CDR3 length is 11 residues. Germline V CDR1 and CDR2: SGHTA, FQGNSA. DNA of the CDR3: TGTGCCAGCAGCTCCTCCTTCGAGCAGTACTTC. Amino acids: CASSSSFEQYF.

This clonotype was seen only a few times. The chain recombines TRBV5-1 with TRBJ2-3; 13 bases line up with TRBD2. Per the germline V gene, CDR1 is SGHRS and CDR2 is YFSETQ. CDR3 length equals 17 residues. The J segment lost 1 base and the V segment lost 0 bases, leaving 2 bases of the junction unmatched. The CDR3 loop reads CASSLGGLAGGTDTQYF. DNA for the CDR3: TGCGCCAGCAGCTTGGGCGGACTAGCGGGGGGCACAGATACGCAGTATTTT.

The chain employs TRBV2 and TRBJ2-1; the match to TRBD2 covers 7 bases. Trimming cost V 8 bases and J 2 bases; bases outside gene matches: 12. The length of the CDR3 is 16 residues. CDR1 and CDR2 (germline): SNHLY, FYNNEI. The DNA for the CDR3 is TGTGCCAGCCCGGCTAGCGGTACTGTCGCCTACAATGAGCAGTTCTTC. Its protein product is CASPASGTVAYNEQFF.